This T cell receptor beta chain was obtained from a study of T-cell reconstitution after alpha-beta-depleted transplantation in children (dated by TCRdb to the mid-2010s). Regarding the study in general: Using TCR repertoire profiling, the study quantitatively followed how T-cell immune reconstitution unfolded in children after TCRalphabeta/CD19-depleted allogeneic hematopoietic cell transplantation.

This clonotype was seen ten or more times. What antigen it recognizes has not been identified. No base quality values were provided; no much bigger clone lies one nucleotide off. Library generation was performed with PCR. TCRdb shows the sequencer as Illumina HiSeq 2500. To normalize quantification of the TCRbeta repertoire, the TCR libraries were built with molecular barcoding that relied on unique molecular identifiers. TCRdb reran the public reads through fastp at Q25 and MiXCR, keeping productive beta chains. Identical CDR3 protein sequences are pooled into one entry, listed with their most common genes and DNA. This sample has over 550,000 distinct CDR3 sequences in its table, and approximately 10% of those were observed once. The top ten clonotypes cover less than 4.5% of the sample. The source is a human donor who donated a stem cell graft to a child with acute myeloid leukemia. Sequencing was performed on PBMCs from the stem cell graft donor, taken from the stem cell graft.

The nucleotide sequence is given as TGTGCCAGCAGTTTGGCGACAGGGGGGTCCTTGGAGCAGTACTTC. Translated, this is CASSLATGGSLEQYF. The rearrangement joined TRBV27 to TRBJ2-7; TRBD1 fits 9 bases in the junction. The germline V gene (reference sequence) supplies CDR1 MNHEY and CDR2 SMNVEV. The CDR3 measures 15 amino acids from cysteine to phenylalanine. Of all the DNA, just the CDR3 is kept, 45 bases in frame from base 1. V is cut back by 3 bases and J by 7 bases, with 10 bases in the junction unmatched.